The rows below give T cell receptor beta chains drawn from one sample of a study of T cells in tumors and immune-related adverse events. This table comes from immunoSEQ multiplex PCR, and its TCRdb copy is limited to in-frame clones, with some not included. The sample comprises over 7,000 clones, around 95% of which are singletons, and roughly 2.4% rests with the top ten. The material sequenced was lymph node tissue, taken from a patient treated with anti-PD-1 therapy. The receptor set was obtained from a female donor with metastatic renal cell carcinoma. CDR3s include the opening cysteine and the closing phenylalanine or tryptophan. The D gene is left open where the match is weak. Clone size appears in some rows only: once, few, many, or a class for an expanded clone.

>TRBV10-3|TRBD1|.|TRBJ2-3
TGTGCCACCGTAACGGGACAGTTTGCGACAGATACGCAGTATTTT
CATVTGQFATDTQYF
>TRBV9|.|once|TRBJ1-3
TGTGCCAGCAGCGTAGGGAACGGAAACACCATATATTTT
CASSVGNGNTIYF
>TRBV6-5|.|.|TRBJ2-1
TGTGCCAGCAGTTACATGGCGGGTGAGCAGTTCTTC
CASSYMAGEQFF
>TRBV5-4|TRBD2|.|TRBJ2-5
TGTGCCAGCAGCCCTACTAGCGGGGGGGATTTCGGGACCCAGTACTTC
CASSPTSGGDFGTQYF
>TRBV14|TRBD2|.|TRBJ2-5
TGTGCCAGCAGCCAAGTAGCCTCCGGGACTAGCGGGAGTGGGGCAGAGACCCAGTACTTC
CASSQVASGTSGSGAETQYF
>TRBV15|.|.|TRBJ2-5
TGTGCCACCAGCAGAGATAGGGGGACCAGTGGGGAGACCCAGTACTTC
CATSRDRGTSGETQYF
>TRBV19|TRBD1|.|TRBJ2-5
TGTGCCAGTCGCGAAACGGGACAGGGTACGGAGACCCAGTACTTC
CASRETGQGTETQYF
>TRBV11-3|.|.|TRBJ2-1
TGTGCCAGCAGCAGTGACATTTTTTACAATGAGCAGTTCTTC
CASSSDIFYNEQFF
>TRBV6-5|TRBD1|.|TRBJ1-1
TGTGCCAGCAGTCTAGGACAGGGCGCCGAAGCTTTCTTT
CASSLGQGAEAFF
>TRBV6-5|.|.|TRBJ2-5
TGTGCCAGCAGCAAAGGGGGGGTACCACATGTGACCCAGTACTTC
CASSKGGVPHVTQYF
>TRBV5-1|TRBD1|.|TRBJ2-3
TGCGCCAGCAGCTTGGAGGACAGGACGACAGATACGCAGTATTTT
CASSLEDRTTDTQYF